This paragraph covers one T cell receptor beta chain sequence. Its antigen is unknown. In the PCR, 60 Vbeta and 13 Jbeta primers were used. TCRdb keeps only in-frame clones here, not all; method: immunoSEQ multiplex PCR. The repertoire holds roughly 290,000 clones, roughly 90% seen once, with about 2% in the top ten. This entry comes from a study of cytomegalovirus exposure and HLA in healthy donors. The CDR3 has 16 residues. Germline CDR1 SGHTS, CDR2 YDEGEE. Trimming took 4 bases from V and 7 from J; bases not matched to a gene: 11. Points from the study as a whole: Solely CMV serostatus was available to characterize immune exposure.

Source material: PBMCs. This clonotype originated in a woman in her late teens or twenties in good health and CMV-seronegative. This chain joins TRBV5-8 and TRBJ1-4; the match to TRBD1 covers 9 bases. CDR3 coding DNA: TGTGCCAGCAGCGGGGTAACCGGGACAGGGTCTGAAAAACTGTTTTTT. As protein: CASSGVTGTGSEKLFF. Variable domain in full (rest from reference TRBV5-8 and TRBJ1-4): EAGVTQSPTHLIKTRGQQATLRCSPISGHTSVYWYQQALGLGLQFLLWYDEGEERNRGNFPPRFSGRQFPNYSSELNVNALELEDSALYLCASSGVTGTGSEKLFFGSGTQLSVL.